This is a list of T cell receptor beta chains from one sample in a study of T cell responses to AZD1222 COVID-19 vaccine. The protocol was immunoSEQ multiplex PCR, while the TCRdb copy is restricted to in-frame clones and leaves out a portion. The sample has 82,000 or so clones; 85% to 95% are singletons. The starting material was peripheral blood, obtained on day 0 of AZD1222 vaccination. The receptors derive from an adult in good health. CDR3s include the opening cysteine and the closing phenylalanine or tryptophan. The order of the fields is J gene, D gene, clone size, V gene, CDR3 DNA, CDR3 protein. A D gene is named only where the DNA matches it firmly. Only part of the rows carry a size: once, few, many, or a class if the clone is expanded.

TRBJ2-6 | TRBD1 | . | TRBV6-2/TRBV6-3 | TGTGCCAGCAACCCCTTGACAGGGTCTGGGGCCAACGTCCTGACTTTC | CASNPLTGSGANVLTF
TRBJ2-6 | . | . | TRBV5-6 | TGTGCCAGCAGCTTCCAGGGTTCTGGGGCCAACGTCCTGACTTTC | CASSFQGSGANVLTF
TRBJ2-1 | TRBD1 | . | TRBV12-3/TRBV12-4 | TGTGCCACCCACAGGGGGAGAGGCAATGAGCAGTTCTTC | CATHRGRGNEQFF
TRBJ1-1 | . | . | TRBV7-9 | TGTGCCAGCAGCTTAGGAAGCGCGAACACTGAAGCTTTCTTT | CASSLGSANTEAFF
TRBJ1-2 | . | . | TRBV7-2 | TGTGCCAGCAGCTTAGGGGCGGGCTATGGCTACACCTTC | CASSLGAGYGYTF
TRBJ1-2 | TRBD1 | . | TRBV28 | TGTGCCAGCACCATTCGACAGGGGGCGGCGAGGGGCTACACCTTC | CASTIRQGAARGYTF
TRBJ2-3 | TRBD2 | . | TRBV24-1 | TGTGCCACCAGTGATGGCGGGGGGAGTAAAGCAGATACGCAGTATTTT | CATSDGGGSKADTQYF
TRBJ2-3 | TRBD1 | once | TRBV18 | TGTGCCAGCTCGCCTAGACAGGGAGAGTCAGATACGCAGTATTTT | CASSPRQGESDTQYF
TRBJ2-1 | TRBD1 | . | TRBV5-1 | TGCGCCAGCAGTACTGACAGGGCAGTCTACAATGAGCAGTTCTTC | CASSTDRAVYNEQFF
TRBJ2-1 | TRBD2 | . | TRBV2 | TGTGCCAGCGCTGTGGCGGGGGGGCGGTACAATGAGCAGTTCTTC | CASAVAGGRYNEQFF
TRBJ1-4 | . | . | TRBV5-1 | TGCGCCAGCAGCCCCACTGTTCTTAATGAAAAACTGTTTTTT | CASSPTVLNEKLFF
TRBJ1-6 | TRBD1 | . | TRBV2 | TGTGCCAGCAGGGGGACAGGTTCCTATAATTCACCCCTCCACTTT | CASRGTGSYNSPLHF
TRBJ1-5 | . | . | TRBV2 | TGTGCCAGCACCGGGGACGCAGGCAATCAGCCCCAGCATTTT | CASTGDAGNQPQHF
TRBJ2-1 | TRBD2 | . | TRBV7-2 | TGTGCCAGCAGCTTGGGACTAGCGGGGTACAATGAGCAGTTCTTC | CASSLGLAGYNEQFF
TRBJ2-7 | . | . | TRBV5-1 | TGCGCCAGCAGCTTCACAGGGCCCACAAACCCCTACGAGCAGTACTTC | CASSFTGPTNPYEQYF
TRBJ2-5 | TRBD2 | . | TRBV5-4 | TGTGCCAGCAGCTTGGCCATCGGTAGCGGGGGGGAGACCCAGTACTTC | CASSLAIGSGGETQYF
TRBJ1-4 | . | . | TRBV4-3 | TGCGCCAGCAGCCAGGGGACCGGGGCCTTACATGAAAAACTGTTTTTT | CASSQGTGALHEKLFF
TRBJ2-1 | TRBD2 | once | TRBV18 | TGTGCCAGCTCACCATCACTAGCGGGGGGTAACAATGAGCAGTTCTTC | CASSPSLAGGNNEQFF
TRBJ1-4 | . | . | TRBV5-6 | TGTGCCAGCAGCCAGGGACGGACTAATGAAAAACTGTTTTTT | CASSQGRTNEKLFF
TRBJ2-7 | . | few | TRBV7-2 | TGTGCCAGCAGTCCAGCCGCCTACGAGCAGTACTTC | CASSPAAYEQYF
TRBJ1-1 | . | . | TRBV6-6 | TGTGCCAGCAGTTACTCCCAGGGTGAGGAAGCTTTCTTT | CASSYSQGEEAFF
TRBJ1-2 | . | . | TRBV9 | TGTGCCAGCAGCGTAGGCCCCCTAACCCAAGCTAACTATGGCTACACCTTC | CASSVGPLTQANYGYTF
TRBJ2-7 | . | . | TRBV6-6 | TGTGCCAGCAGTTACTCGAAGGGGGTCGGCGAGCAGTACTTC | CASSYSKGVGEQYF
TRBJ1-2 | . | . | TRBV12-3/TRBV12-4 | TGTGCCAGCAGTTTATCCGGGCCGGGGGGCTACACCTTC | CASSLSGPGGYTF
TRBJ1-2 | . | . | TRBV4-2 | TGTGCCAGCAGCCAAGAATCGGGGGGGACCCCCTACTATGGCTACACCTTC | CASSQESGGTPYYGYTF
TRBJ2-1 | . | . | TRBV18 | TGTGCCAGCTCACCAGACAGGTCTGGAAATGAGCAGTTCTTC | CASSPDRSGNEQFF
TRBJ2-5 | . | . | TRBV6-5 | TGTGCCAGCAGTTATTCGGGACTGGACTTCCCCCAGTACTTC | CASSYSGLDFPQYF
TRBJ1-1 | . | . | TRBV4-1 | TGCGCCAGCAGCCGATCCAAAGGGGGGCCCGCCACTGAAGCTTTCTTT | CASSRSKGGPATEAFF
TRBJ2-1 | TRBD1 | . | TRBV7-8 | TGTGCCAGCAGCCCCCGAAGTACAGGGGGCAATGAGCAGTTCTTC | CASSPRSTGGNEQFF
TRBJ2-5 | TRBD2 | . | TRBV9 | TGTGCCAGCAGCAACCGACTAGCGGGGGGTATCGAGACCCAGTACTTC | CASSNRLAGGIETQYF
TRBJ1-2 | . | . | TRBV6-2/TRBV6-3 | TGTGCCAGCAGTCTCGAGGCGCGCGGCTACACCTTC | CASSLEARGYTF